Below, 23 T cell receptor beta chains from the same sample are listed, as sequenced in a study of shared clonotypes between healthy human individuals. Cells designated naive CD8 were CD45RO-negative and were positively selected for CCR7, with terminally differentiated effector memory CD45RA+ cells excluded. Using immunoSEQ multiplex PCR, the repertoire was profiled, and TCRdb retains in-frame clones only, with some absent. The sample has over 2,000,000 clones; just under 95% are singletons. Input material: naive CD8+ T cells from PBMCs. Receptors originate from a man between 18 and 35 years old in good health. Some clones in this sample may be carry-over from other donors' samples.

Comments on this clone: This specimen includes other DNA sequences encoding the same CDR3. The rearrangement links TRBV7-9 to TRBJ2-5; D is ambiguous. This CDR3 has 10 residues. In germline, CDR1 is SEHNR, CDR2 FQNEAQ (reference sequence). V was clipped by 5 bases and J by 4 bases, with 2 bases between them. CDR3 sequence: CASSLETQYF. Here the CDR3 DNA reads TGTGCCAGCAGCCTAGAGACCCAGTACTTC.

This clone came up once. The genes are TRBV19 and TRBJ1-1; possibly TRBD1 for D (6 bases). V shed 2 bases and J shed 3 bases, with 13 bases lying between them. Looked up from germline, CDR1 is LNHDA and CDR2 is SQIVND (reference sequence). The CDR3 runs 15 residues. CDR3 in amino acids: CASSIRGGRDTEAFF. As DNA, the CDR3 is TGTGCCAGTAGTATAAGAGGGGGTAGGGACACTGAAGCTTTCTTT.

The chain uses TRBV9 and TRBJ2-3; D gene unclear. CDR1 is SGDLS and CDR2 is YYNGEE in the germline V gene. This CDR3 has 15 residues. The V end lost 2 bases, the J end lost 6 bases, and 16 bases lay between the germline ends. DNA of the CDR3: TGTGCCAGCAGCGTTCGGAGCACTCTCTCGGATACGCAGTATTTT. As protein: CASSVRSTLSDTQYF.

This clone was seen once. CDR3 DNA sequence: TGTGCCAGCAGTGTGATAGGCAGGCCGTCCTACGAGCAGTACTTC. Translated: CASSVIGRPSYEQYF. The V gene is TRBV6-1, the J gene TRBJ2-7; unclear D gene. Germline V gene sequence: CDR1 MNHNS, CDR2 SASEGT. The CDR3 is 15 residues long. V lost 4 bases to trimming and J lost 1 base, with 14 bases between them.

The chain links TRBV13 to TRBJ2-7, with 8 bases aligning to TRBD2. In germline, CDR1 is PRHDT, CDR2 FYEKMQ (reference sequence). This CDR3 is built from 15 residues. The V segment lost 1 base and the J segment 1 base; nucleotides outside the gene matches: 3. CDR3 sequence: CASSLDGGGSYEQYF. The CDR3 DNA reads as TGTGCCAGCAGCTTAGATGGCGGGGGGTCCTACGAGCAGTACTTC.

The chain links TRBV27 to TRBJ2-7; 9 bases match TRBD1. This CDR3 has 16 amino acids. Germline-derived CDR1 and CDR2 are MNHEY and SMNVEV (reference sequence). V was clipped by 0 bases and J by 3 bases; unmatched bases: 6. Written as DNA, the CDR3 is TGTGCCAGCAGTTTATCGGGGACAGGGAGGGGCTACGAGCAGTACTTC. It translates to CASSLSGTGRGYEQYF.

As concerns this clone: The identical CDR3 is also encoded by other nucleotide sequences in the sample. The J gene is TRBJ1-1, the V gene TRBV5-1; D gene uncertain. Germline loops: CDR1 SGHRS, CDR2 YFSETQ. With 0 bases removed from V and 0 bases from J, the gap between germline ends came to 3 bases. This CDR3 spans 13 amino acids. DNA of the CDR3: TGCGCCAGCAGCTTGGACTTGAACACTGAAGCTTTCTTT. Translated: CASSLDLNTEAFF.

The chain uses TRBV28 and TRBJ1-3; D remains ambiguous. Germline CDR1 and CDR2: MDHEN and SYDVKM. Trimming took off 2 bases at V and 0 bases at J, with 11 bases between the two ends. This CDR3 has 16 amino acids. The CDR3, as DNA: TGTGCCAGCAGTTTAGTGGCCGAAGGCTCTGGAAACACCATATATTTT. Its protein is CASSLVAEGSGNTIYF.

In its sample, this clone was seen a few times. As DNA, the CDR3 is TGTGCCAGCAGCTCACCGACAGGGGAAAAACTGTTTTTT. It translates to CASSSPTGEKLFF. The V call is TRBV7-9, the J call TRBJ1-4; 7 bases are a match to TRBD1. Germline CDR1 reads SEHNR; CDR2 reads FQNEAQ (reference sequence). V trimming: 4 bases; J trimming: 8 bases; junction bases outside the gene matches: 4. The CDR3 has 13 amino acids.

The chain recombines TRBV29-1 with TRBJ2-1, with TRBD1 matching over 9 bases. CDR3 length equals 12 residues. Germline loops: CDR1 SQVTM, CDR2 ANQGSEA. After removal of 8 bases from V and 6 bases from J, the junction contained 5 bases not matched to a gene. The CDR3 DNA follows: TGCAGCCACCGGGACAGGGCCAATGAGCAGTTCTTC. Its protein product is CSHRDRANEQFF.

The rearrangement links TRBV6-6 to TRBJ2-7; D perhaps matches TRBD1 (6 bases). This CDR3 region has 13 residues. Germline CDR1 MNHNY, CDR2 SVGAGI (reference sequence). V was cut by 7 bases and J by 3 bases, with 13 bases left in between. The CDR3 protein is CASTTRDNYEQYF. The DNA for the CDR3 is TGTGCCAGCACCACCCGGGACAACTACGAGCAGTACTTC.

This clone showed up just once. The V and J genes are TRBV11-2 and TRBJ2-7; TRBD1 or TRBD2 may be the D gene (6 bases each). The length of the CDR3 is 13 residues. In germline, CDR1 is SGHAT, CDR2 FQNNGV. Trimming cost V 6 bases and J 1 base, with 10 bases left between them. CDR3 in DNA: TGTGCCAGCAGACGGGGGCTTTCCTACGAGCAGTACTTC. Its protein is CASRRGLSYEQYF.

DNA of the CDR3: TGCGCCAGCAGTGACAGCCCACGGGGAGGCTACACCTTC. It codes for CASSDSPRGGYTF. This chain joins TRBV10-2 and TRBJ1-2, with D unresolved. The germline V gene encodes CDR1 WSHSY and CDR2 SAAADI. The ends were cut back, 3 bases at V and 8 bases at J, with 13 bases in the middle. This CDR3 has 13 residues.

The chain couples TRBV27 to TRBJ2-7; maybe TRBD1 (6 bases). Germline CDR1 is MNHEY and CDR2 is SMNVEV (reference sequence). The CDR3 totals 15 residues. Trimming shortened V by 6 bases and J by 3 bases, and 18 bases separated the two germline ends. CDR3 sequence (DNA): TGTGCCAGCAGCACCGCCGGGACACCATACTACGAGCAGTACTTC. It codes for CASSTAGTPYYEQYF.

The rearrangement uses TRBV27 and TRBJ2-7; 11 bases map to TRBD2. The CDR3 covers 15 residues. With V trimmed by 6 bases and J by 2 bases, 6 bases remained unmatched. The germline gives CDR1 MNHEY, CDR2 SMNVEV (reference sequence). DNA for the CDR3: TGTGCCAGCAGCCAAGGACTAGCGGGCGCCTACGAGCAGTACTTC. Translating it yields CASSQGLAGAYEQYF.

V gene TRBV19 combines with J gene TRBJ2-2; 7 nucleotides line up with TRBD1. With V trimmed by 5 bases and J by 1 base, 7 bases remained unmatched. This CDR3 has 16 residues. Germline-derived CDR1 and CDR2 are LNHDA and SQIVND (reference sequence). The CDR3 loop reads CASSAHRGQNTGELFF. The CDR3 DNA follows: TGTGCCAGTAGTGCCCACAGGGGTCAGAACACCGGGGAGCTGTTTTTT.

The rearrangement links TRBV28 to TRBJ2-3; TRBD2 matches 12 bases. V trimming: 5 bases; J trimming: 1 base; junction bases outside the gene matches: 1. The CDR3 is 15 amino acids. CDR1 is MDHEN, CDR2 SYDVKM, per germline. The CDR3 DNA reads as TGTGCCAGCAGTCTAGCGGGAGGGGGCACAGATACGCAGTATTTT. It is translated as CASSLAGGGTDTQYF.

V and J are TRBV30 and TRBJ1-2; TRBD1 matches 7 bases. Germline V lookup: CDR1 GTSNPN, CDR2 SVGIG (reference sequence). This CDR3 is 15 amino acids long. The ends lost 5 bases at V and 5 bases at J; junction bases unmatched: 14. For the CDR3, the DNA is TGTGCCTGGGACTACAGGGGTTCCCCCCCTTATGGCTACACCTTC. It translates to CAWDYRGSPPYGYTF.

This chain links TRBV10-3 with TRBJ1-5; perhaps TRBD1 as D (5 bases). Germline CDR1 is ENHRY and CDR2 is SYGVKD. Trimming pared 3 bases from V and 10 bases from J, leaving 16 bases between. The CDR3 has 14 amino acids. The CDR3 here is CAISDLKGSDPQHF. The DNA of the CDR3 is TGTGCCATCAGTGACCTTAAGGGGAGTGATCCCCAGCATTTT.

The V and J genes are TRBV5-4 and TRBJ2-7; TRBD2 agrees at 8 bases. Unmatched junction bases numbered 8, after V lost 6 bases and J lost 6 bases. Germline-derived CDR1 and CDR2 are SGHNT and YYREEE (reference sequence). This CDR3 has 13 amino acids. The CDR3 protein is CASTQPGLGEQYF. DNA for the CDR3: TGTGCCAGCACCCAACCGGGACTAGGCGAGCAGTACTTC.

The chain joins TRBV4-1 to TRBJ2-3, with D possibly matching TRBD2 (5 bases). Trimming stripped 0 bases from V and 0 bases from J, with 10 bases between. The germline gives CDR1 MGHRA, CDR2 YSYEKL. The CDR3 runs to 16 residues. This CDR3 reads CASSQDSRASTDTQYF. In nucleotides, the CDR3 is TGCGCCAGCAGCCAAGATTCGCGGGCTAGCACAGATACGCAGTATTTT.

This rearrangement joins TRBV6-1 to TRBJ2-3; 10 nucleotides agree with TRBD2. This CDR3 comprises 15 residues. Trimming at V came to 2 bases and at J to 4 bases, leaving 3 bases not matched to a gene. Looked up from germline, CDR1 is MNHNS and CDR2 is SASEGT. DNA for the CDR3: TGTGCCAGCAGTGAACTAGCGGGAGCGTCAGATACGCAGTATTTT. It specifies CASSELAGASDTQYF.

The J gene is TRBJ2-7, the V gene TRBV27, with 13 positions matching TRBD2. V trimming: 5 bases; J trimming: 6 bases; junction bases outside the gene matches: 7. This CDR3 spans 15 amino acids. Germline CDR1 MNHEY, CDR2 SMNVEV (reference sequence). The CDR3 protein is CASSPRTSGSIEQYF. DNA of the CDR3: TGTGCCAGCAGTCCCAGGACTAGCGGGAGTATCGAGCAGTACTTC.